The T cell receptor beta chain described here comes from a study of CD4+ T cells in melanoma. Study-wide findings and caveats: Neoantigen-specific CD4+ T cells in melanoma reportedly had diverse differentiation states.

The CDR3 spans 12 residues. Germline CDR1 reads SNHLY; CDR2 reads FYNNEI. V lost 2 bases to trimming and J lost 5 bases, with 4 bases between them. Details on this clone: Its antigen remains unknown. Other DNA sequences in this specimen translate into the identical CDR3.

Profiling relied on immunoSEQ multiplex PCR, and the TCRdb table lists in-frame clones only, not all of them. The sample has 110,000 to 150,000 clones; about nine tenths are singletons. The chain uses TRBV2 and TRBJ1-3, with no clear D. This TCR came from a human donor with melanoma. The CDR3 here is CASSESRNTIYF. As DNA, the CDR3 is TGTGCCAGCAGTGAATCCAGAAACACCATATATTTT.